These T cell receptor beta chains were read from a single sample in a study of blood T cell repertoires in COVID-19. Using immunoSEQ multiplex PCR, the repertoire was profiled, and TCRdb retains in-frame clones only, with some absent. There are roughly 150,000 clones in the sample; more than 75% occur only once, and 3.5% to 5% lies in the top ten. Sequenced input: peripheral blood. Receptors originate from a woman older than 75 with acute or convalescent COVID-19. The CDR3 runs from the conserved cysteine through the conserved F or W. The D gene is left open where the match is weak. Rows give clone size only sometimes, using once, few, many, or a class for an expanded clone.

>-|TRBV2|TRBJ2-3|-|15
CASSEGPGGTDTQYF
TGTGCCAGCAGTGAAGGGCCAGGGGGCACAGATACGCAGTATTTT
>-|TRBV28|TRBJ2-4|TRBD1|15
CASSFGDRAKNIQYF
TGTGCCAGCAGTTTTGGGGACAGAGCCAAAAACATTCAGTACTTC
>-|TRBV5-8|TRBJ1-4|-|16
CASSLAGSLVNEKLFF
TGTGCCAGCAGCTTGGCCGGTAGCCTGGTTAATGAAAAACTGTTTTTT
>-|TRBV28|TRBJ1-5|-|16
CASSFWLRGSNQPQHF
TGTGCCAGCAGTTTCTGGTTAAGAGGTAGCAATCAGCCCCAGCATTTT
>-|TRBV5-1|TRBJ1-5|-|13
CASSAAGDQPQHF
TGCGCCAGCAGCGCGGCAGGGGATCAGCCCCAGCATTTT
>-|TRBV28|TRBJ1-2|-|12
CASSLYYYGYTF
TGTGCCAGCAGTCTATACTACTATGGCTACACCTTC
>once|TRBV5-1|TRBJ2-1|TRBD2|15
CASSYLAGAGNEQFF
TGCGCCAGCAGCTATCTAGCGGGAGCGGGTAATGAGCAGTTCTTC
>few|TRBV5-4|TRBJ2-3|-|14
CASSRELGTDTQYF
TGTGCCAGCAGCCGGGAGTTAGGCACAGATACGCAGTATTTT
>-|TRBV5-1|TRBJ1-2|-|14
CASSPTAEGYGYTF
TGCGCCAGCAGCCCGACGGCGGAGGGGTATGGCTACACCTTC
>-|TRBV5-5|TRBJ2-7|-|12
CASSADRNEQYF
TGTGCCAGCAGCGCCGACAGGAACGAGCAGTACTTC
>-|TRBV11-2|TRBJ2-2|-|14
CASSLAENTGELFF
TGTGCCAGCAGCTTGGCCGAGAACACCGGGGAGCTGTTTTTT
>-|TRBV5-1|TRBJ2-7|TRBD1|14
CASETGTGSTKQYF
TGCGCCAGCGAAACCGGGACAGGATCTACGAAGCAGTACTTC
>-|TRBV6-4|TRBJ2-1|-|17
CASSDSPLASSYNEQFF
TGTGCCAGCAGTGACTCACCTCTAGCGAGCTCATACAATGAGCAGTTCTTC
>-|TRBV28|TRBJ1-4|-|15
CASSRAGGGNEKLFF
TGTGCCAGCAGTAGAGCGGGGGGTGGGAATGAAAAACTGTTTTTT
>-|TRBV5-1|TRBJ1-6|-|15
CASSLAGGGRSPLHF
TGCGCCAGCAGCTTGGCCGGGGGAGGGCGATCACCCCTCCACTTT
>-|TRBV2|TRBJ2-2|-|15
CASKRGGPNTGELFF
TGTGCCAGCAAGAGGGGGGGCCCAAACACCGGGGAGCTGTTTTTT
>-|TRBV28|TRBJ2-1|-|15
CASSPRFAGLNEQFF
TGTGCCAGCAGCCCGAGGTTTGCGGGACTCAATGAGCAGTTCTTC
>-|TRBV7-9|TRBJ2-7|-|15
CASSKRGGGAYEQYF
TGTGCCAGCAGCAAAAGGGGTGGTGGCGCCTACGAGCAGTACTTC
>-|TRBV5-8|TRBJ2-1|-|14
CASSRGRGVDEQFF
TGTGCCAGCAGCAGGGGCAGGGGGGTGGATGAGCAGTTCTTC
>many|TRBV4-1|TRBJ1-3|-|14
CASSQVRSGNTIYF
TGCGCCAGCAGCCAAGTTAGATCTGGAAACACCATATATTTT
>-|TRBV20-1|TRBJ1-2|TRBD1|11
CSATPGAGGTF
TGCAGTGCTACCCCCGGGGCAGGGGGCACCTTC
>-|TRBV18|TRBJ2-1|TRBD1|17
CASTPLTDRGIYNEQFF
TGTGCCAGCACACCTCTGACGGACAGGGGTATCTACAATGAGCAGTTCTTC
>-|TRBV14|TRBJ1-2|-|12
CASSRENYGYTF
TGTGCCAGCAGCCGGGAGAACTATGGCTACACCTTC
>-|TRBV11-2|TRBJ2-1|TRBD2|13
CASSLGRANEQFF
TGTGCCAGCAGCTTGGGGAGGGCCAATGAGCAGTTCTTC
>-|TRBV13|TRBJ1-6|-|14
CASSLEQLNSPLHF
TGTGCCAGCAGCTTAGAACAGCTCAATTCACCCCTCCACTTT
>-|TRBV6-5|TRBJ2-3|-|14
CASRPWTDTDTQYF
TGTGCCAGCAGGCCTTGGACAGACACAGATACGCAGTATTTT
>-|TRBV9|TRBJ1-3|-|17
CASSGDGTPVSGNTIYF
TGTGCCAGCAGCGGAGACGGGACACCTGTGTCTGGAAACACCATATATTTT
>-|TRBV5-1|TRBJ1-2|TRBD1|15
CASSRSSGTDYGYTF
TGCGCCAGCAGCCGATCTTCCGGGACAGACTATGGCTACACCTTC
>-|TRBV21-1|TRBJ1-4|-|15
CASSNPTVTNEKLFF
TGTGCCAGCAGCAACCCGACAGTTACTAATGAAAAACTGTTTTTT
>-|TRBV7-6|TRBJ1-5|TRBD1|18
CASSYRDRGLSSNQPQHF
TGTGCCAGCAGCTACCGGGACAGGGGGTTGTCGAGCAATCAGCCCCAGCATTTT
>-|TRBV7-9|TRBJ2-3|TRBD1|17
CASSSGGGEGALDTQYF
TGTGCCAGCAGTTCAGGTGGCGGAGAGGGGGCTTTGGATACGCAGTATTTT
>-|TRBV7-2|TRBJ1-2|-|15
CASSPVPGHVSGYTF
TGTGCCAGCAGCCCAGTGCCGGGACATGTCTCTGGCTACACCTTC
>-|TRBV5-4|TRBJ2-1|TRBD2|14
CASSSQRGYNEQFF
TGTGCCAGCAGCTCCCAGCGGGGTTACAATGAGCAGTTCTTC
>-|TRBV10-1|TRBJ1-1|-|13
CASSESNGGLAFF
TGCGCCAGCAGTGAGTCGAACGGGGGTTTGGCTTTCTTT
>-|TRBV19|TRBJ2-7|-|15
CASSDRGTSSYEQYF
TGTGCCAGTAGCGACCGGGGGACGAGCTCCTACGAGCAGTACTTC
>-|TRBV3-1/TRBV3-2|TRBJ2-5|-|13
CASSPQRRTAMYF
TGTGCCAGCAGCCCTCAGCGGAGGACTGCCATGTACTTC
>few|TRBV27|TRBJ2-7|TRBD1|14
CASSFTGAMREQYF
TGTGCCAGCAGTTTTACAGGGGCGATGAGGGAGCAGTACTTC
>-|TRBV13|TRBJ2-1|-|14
CASSLRRTFDEQFF
TGTGCCAGCAGCTTGAGACGGACTTTTGATGAGCAGTTCTTC
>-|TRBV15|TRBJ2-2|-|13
CATSRVRAGELFF
TGTGCCACCAGCAGAGTACGGGCCGGGGAGCTGTTTTTT
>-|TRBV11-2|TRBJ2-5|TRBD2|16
CASSPNIAGGRETQYF
TGTGCCAGCAGCCCGAATATAGCGGGGGGGAGGGAGACCCAGTACTTC
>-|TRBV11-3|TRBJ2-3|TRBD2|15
CASSTGTRGLDTQYF
TGTGCCAGCAGCACCGGGACTAGAGGACTTGATACGCAGTATTTT
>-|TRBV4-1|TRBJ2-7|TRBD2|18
CASSQEATLAGGSYEQYF
TGCGCCAGCAGCCAAGAGGCTACTCTAGCGGGGGGTTCCTACGAGCAGTACTTC
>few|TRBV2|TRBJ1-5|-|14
CASTKQGDNQPQHF
TGTGCCAGCACCAAACAGGGAGACAATCAGCCCCAGCATTTT
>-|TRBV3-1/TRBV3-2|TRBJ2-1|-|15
CASSQDGARAREQFF
TGTGCCAGCAGCCAAGATGGCGCGAGGGCTAGGGAGCAGTTCTTC
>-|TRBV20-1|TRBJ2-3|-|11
CSAPLGDTQYF
TGCAGTGCGCCTCTAGGAGATACGCAGTATTTT
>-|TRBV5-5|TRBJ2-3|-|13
CASSLGPRDTQYF
TGTGCCAGCAGCTTGGGGCCACGAGATACGCAGTATTTT
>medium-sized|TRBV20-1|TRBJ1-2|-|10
CSARDNGYTF
TGCAGTGCTAGAGATAATGGCTACACCTTC
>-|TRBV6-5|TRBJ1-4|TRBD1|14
CASRTGGDGEKLFF
TGTGCCAGTAGGACAGGGGGGGATGGTGAAAAACTGTTTTTT
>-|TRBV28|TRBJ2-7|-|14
CASSPRGSSYEQYF
TGTGCCAGCAGTCCACGTGGCAGTTCCTACGAGCAGTACTTC